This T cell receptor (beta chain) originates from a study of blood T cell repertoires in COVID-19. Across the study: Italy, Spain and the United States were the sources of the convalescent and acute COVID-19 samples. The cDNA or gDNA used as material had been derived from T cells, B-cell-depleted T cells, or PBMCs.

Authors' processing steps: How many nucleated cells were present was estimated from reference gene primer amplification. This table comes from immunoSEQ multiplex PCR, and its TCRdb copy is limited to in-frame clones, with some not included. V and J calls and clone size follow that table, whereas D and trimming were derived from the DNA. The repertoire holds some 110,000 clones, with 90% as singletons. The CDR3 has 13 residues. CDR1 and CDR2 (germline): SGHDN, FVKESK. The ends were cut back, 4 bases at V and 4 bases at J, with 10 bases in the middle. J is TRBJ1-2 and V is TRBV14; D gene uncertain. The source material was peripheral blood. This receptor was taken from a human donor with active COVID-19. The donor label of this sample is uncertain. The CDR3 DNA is TGTGCCAGCAGCCGACAAGACGTCTATGGCTACACCTTC. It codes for CASSRQDVYGYTF.